The clone carrying this T cell receptor (beta chain) occurred a few times. Trimming took 2 bases from V and 7 from J, leaving 14 bases between them. The CDR3 totals 14 residues. Germline CDR1 is GTSNPN and CDR2 is SVGIG (reference sequence). The whole isolated RNA underwent reverse transcription, so sequencing captured expressed TCRB transcripts. Libraries were prepared by immunoSEQ multiplex PCR; TCRdb keeps only in-frame clonotypes and omits some of them. Of just over 150,000 clones detected, around 10% appear once; the ten largest clones hold roughly 1.9%. On average, the one heparinised blood draw given by each donor was approximately 120 mL. The source of the sample is a study of beta chain features in type 1 diabetes.

The chain employs TRBV30 and TRBJ2-2; D perhaps matches TRBD2 (6 bases). The sample was central memory CD4+ T cells from blood. The sequence was obtained from a man aged 18 to 29 in good health. The CDR3 nucleotides are TGTGCCTGGAGTCCCCGGGGAGGTATCGGGGAGCTGTTTTTT. Amino acids: CAWSPRGGIGELFF. The variable domain in full, completed from reference TRBV30 and TRBJ2-2, reads SQTIHQWPATLVQPVGSPLSLECTVEGTSNPNLYWYRQAAGRGLQLLFYSVGIGQISSEVPQNLSASRPQDRQFILSSKKLLLSDSGFYLCAWSPRGGIGELFFGEGSRLTVL.